This T cell receptor beta chain was documented in a study of T cell repertoires in cytomegalovirus infection (dated by TCRdb to the late 2010s). About the study as a whole: The peptide stimulations were aimed at well-studied HLA-B-restricted epitopes as well as recently identified HLA-C-restricted CMV epitopes, whose presentation resists viral immunomodulation. The HLA type of each donor mattered for the analysis, because public TCR beta signatures pointed to carriage of CMV infection along with the matching HLA type.

Taken with the paper, the label for treatment or condition translates to: in vitro stimulation with specific CMV peptide epitopes to enrich CMV-specific T cells. Measured from the cysteine to the phenylalanine, the CDR3 is 13 residues long. Kept here is only the CDR3 DNA, which spans 39 bases and is read in frame from base 1. For this chain, trimming is 10 bases at the V end and 1 base at the J end, and the number of junction bases without a gene match is 4. CDR1 and CDR2 are drawn from the germline V gene: SGHVS, FQNEAQ. Sequencer: Illumina HiSeq 1500. The raw public reads went through TCRdb reprocessing: fastp at Q25, MiXCR clone calling, in-frame beta chains kept. Entries are consolidated by CDR3 protein sequence, retaining the most common genes and DNA. The sample records fewer than 130,000 distinct CDR3 sequences, roughly 39% of which are singletons. Just under 75% of the sample rests with the top ten.

Paper-wide results and their limitations: In both this cohort and an independent cohort of 350 or so donors, the cumulative frequency of public TCR beta family members distinguished carriers of CMV infection plus the relevant HLA type. In the ex vivo response, HLA-C-restricted CMV-specific TCR beta clonotypes were dominant, and in two of eight donors the single most frequent clonotype came from this HLA-C-restricted group.

Remarks on this clonotype: Its antigen is still unknown. No much larger clone exists at a distance of one base, and base qualities are not known.

The specimen comprised CD8+ T cells from cultured PBMCs, sampled from culture after CMV antigen stimulation. Here the chain combines TRBV7-8 and TRBJ1-1; 9 bases in the junction line up with TRBD1. The receptor's source is a human donor in good health (CMV status not recorded). Some clones in this sample may be carry-over from other donors' samples. DNA sequence: TGTGCCATCGACAGGGGGACGAACACTGAAGCTTTCTTT. It is translated as CAIDRGTNTEAFF.